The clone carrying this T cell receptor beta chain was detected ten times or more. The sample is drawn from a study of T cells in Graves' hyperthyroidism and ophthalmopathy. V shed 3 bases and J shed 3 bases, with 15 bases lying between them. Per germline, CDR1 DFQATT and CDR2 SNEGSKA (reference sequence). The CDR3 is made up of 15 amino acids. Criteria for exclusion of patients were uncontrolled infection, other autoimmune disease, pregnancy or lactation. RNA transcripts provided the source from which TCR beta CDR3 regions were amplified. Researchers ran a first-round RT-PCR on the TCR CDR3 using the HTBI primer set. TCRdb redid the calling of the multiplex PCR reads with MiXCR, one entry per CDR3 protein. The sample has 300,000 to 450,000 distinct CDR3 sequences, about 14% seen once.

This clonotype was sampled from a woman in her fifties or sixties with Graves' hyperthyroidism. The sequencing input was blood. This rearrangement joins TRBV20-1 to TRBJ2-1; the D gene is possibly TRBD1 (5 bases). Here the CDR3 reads CSASLGLVLYNEQFF. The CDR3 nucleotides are TGCAGTGCTAGTCTGGGGCTAGTGCTCTACAATGAGCAGTTCTTC.